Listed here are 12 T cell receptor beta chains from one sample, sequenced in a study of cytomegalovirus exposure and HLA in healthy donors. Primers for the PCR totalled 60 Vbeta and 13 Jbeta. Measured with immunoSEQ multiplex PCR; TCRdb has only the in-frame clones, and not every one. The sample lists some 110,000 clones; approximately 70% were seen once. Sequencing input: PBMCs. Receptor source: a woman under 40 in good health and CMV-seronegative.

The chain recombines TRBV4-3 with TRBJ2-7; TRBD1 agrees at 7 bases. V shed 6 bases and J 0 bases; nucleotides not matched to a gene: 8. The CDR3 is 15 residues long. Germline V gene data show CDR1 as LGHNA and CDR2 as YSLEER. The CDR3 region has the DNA TGCGCCAGCAGGTACTTACGGGACAGCTCCTACGAGCAGTACTTC. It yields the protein CASRYLRDSSYEQYF.

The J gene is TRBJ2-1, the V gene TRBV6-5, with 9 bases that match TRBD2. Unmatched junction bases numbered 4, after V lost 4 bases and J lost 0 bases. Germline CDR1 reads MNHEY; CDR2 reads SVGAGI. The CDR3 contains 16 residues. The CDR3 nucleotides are TGTGCCAGCAGTTCGCGGGAGGGGGGCTCCTACAATGAGCAGTTCTTC. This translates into CASSSREGGSYNEQFF.

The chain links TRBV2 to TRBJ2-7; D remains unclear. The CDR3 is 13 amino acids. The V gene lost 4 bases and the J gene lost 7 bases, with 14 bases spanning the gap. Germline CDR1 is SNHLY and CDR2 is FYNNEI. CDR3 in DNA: TGTGCCAGCAGTGGAAGCCCCTTCGGGGAGCAGTACTTC. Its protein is CASSGSPFGEQYF.

The CDR3 loop reads CASSEGGRAGNEQFF. CDR3 in DNA: TGTGCCAGCAGTGAAGGCGGGAGGGCCGGAAATGAGCAGTTCTTC. The chain joins TRBV2 to TRBJ2-1, with 9 bases lining up with TRBD2. The trim removed 1 base at V and 7 bases at J, leaving 5 bases unmatched. CDR3 length: 15 amino acids. Germline CDR1 SNHLY, CDR2 FYNNEI.

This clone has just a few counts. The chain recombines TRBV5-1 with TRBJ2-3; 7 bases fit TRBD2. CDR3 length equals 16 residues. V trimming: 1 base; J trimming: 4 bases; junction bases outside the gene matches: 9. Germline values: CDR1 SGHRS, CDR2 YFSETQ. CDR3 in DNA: TGCGCCAGCAGCTTGATGGGCGGGAGCGCGGCAGATACGCAGTATTTT. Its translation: CASSLMGGSAADTQYF. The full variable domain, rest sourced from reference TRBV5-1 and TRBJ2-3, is KAGVTQTPRYLIKTRGQQVTLSCSPISGHRSVSWYQQTPGQGLQFLFEYFSETQRNKGNFPGRFSGRQFSNSRSEMNVSTLELGDSALYLCASSLMGGSAADTQYFGPGTRLTVL.

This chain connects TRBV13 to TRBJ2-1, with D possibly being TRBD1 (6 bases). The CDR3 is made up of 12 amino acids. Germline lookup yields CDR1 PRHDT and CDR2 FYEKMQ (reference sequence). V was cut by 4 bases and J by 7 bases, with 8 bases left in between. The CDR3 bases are TGTGCCAGCAGCTCTACAGGGAATGAGCAGTTCTTC. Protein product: CASSSTGNEQFF. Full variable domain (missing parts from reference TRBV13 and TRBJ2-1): AAGVIQSPRHLIKEKRETATLKCYPIPRHDTVYWYQQGPGQDPQFLISFYEKMQSDKGSIPDRFSAQQFSDYHSELNMSSLELGDSALYFCASSSTGNEQFFGPGTRLTVL.

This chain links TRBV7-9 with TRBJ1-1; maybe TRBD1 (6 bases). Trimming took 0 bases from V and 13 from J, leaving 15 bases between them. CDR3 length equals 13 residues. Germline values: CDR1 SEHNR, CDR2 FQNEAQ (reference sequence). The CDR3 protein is CASSLAVRGAGFF. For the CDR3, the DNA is TGTGCCAGCAGCTTAGCAGTTCGGGGGGCGGGTTTCTTT.

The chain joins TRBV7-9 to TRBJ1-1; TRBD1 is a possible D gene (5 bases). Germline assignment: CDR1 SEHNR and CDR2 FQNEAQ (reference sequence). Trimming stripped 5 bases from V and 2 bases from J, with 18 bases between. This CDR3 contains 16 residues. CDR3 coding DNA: TGTGCCAGCAGCCCCGCAGGGTTCATATCCAACACTGAAGCTTTCTTT. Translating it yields CASSPAGFISNTEAFF. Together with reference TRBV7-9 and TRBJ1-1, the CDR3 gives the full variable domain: DTGVSQNPRHKITKRGQNVTFRCDPISEHNRLYWYRQTLGQGPEFLTYFQNEAQLEKSRLLSDRFSAERPKGSFSTLEIQRTEQGDSAMYLCASSPAGFISNTEAFFGQGTRLTVV.

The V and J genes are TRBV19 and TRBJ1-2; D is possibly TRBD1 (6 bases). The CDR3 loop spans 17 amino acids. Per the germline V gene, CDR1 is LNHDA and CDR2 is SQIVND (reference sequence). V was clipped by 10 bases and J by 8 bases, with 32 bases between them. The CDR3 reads CATEAWTAAGSIEGYTF. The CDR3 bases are TGTGCCACCGAAGCCTGGACAGCTGCGGGTTCCATCGAAGGCTACACCTTC. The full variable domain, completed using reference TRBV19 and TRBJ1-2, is DGGITQSPKYLFRKEGQNVTLSCEQNLNHDAMYWYRQDPGQGLRLIYYSQIVNDFQKGDIAEGYSVSREKKESFPLTVTSAQKNPTAFYLCATEAWTAAGSIEGYTFGSGTRLTVV.

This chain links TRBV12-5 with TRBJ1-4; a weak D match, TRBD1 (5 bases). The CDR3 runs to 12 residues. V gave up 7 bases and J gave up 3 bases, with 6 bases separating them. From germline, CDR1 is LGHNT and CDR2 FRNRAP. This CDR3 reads CASVGPNEKLFF. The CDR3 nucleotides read TGTGCTAGTGTGGGGCCTAATGAAAAACTGTTTTTT. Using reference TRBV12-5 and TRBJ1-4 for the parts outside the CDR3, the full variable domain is DARVTQTPRHKVTEMGQEVTMRCQPILGHNTVFWYRQTMMQGLELLAYFRNRAPLDDSGMPKDRFSAEMPDATLATLKIQPSEPRDSAVYFCASVGPNEKLFFGSGTQLSVL.

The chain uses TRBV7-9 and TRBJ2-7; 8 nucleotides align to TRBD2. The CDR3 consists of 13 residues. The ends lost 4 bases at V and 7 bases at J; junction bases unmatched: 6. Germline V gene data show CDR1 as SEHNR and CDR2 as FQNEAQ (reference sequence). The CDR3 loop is CASSYGRAEEQYF. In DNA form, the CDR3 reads TGTGCCAGCAGCTACGGGAGGGCCGAAGAGCAGTACTTC.

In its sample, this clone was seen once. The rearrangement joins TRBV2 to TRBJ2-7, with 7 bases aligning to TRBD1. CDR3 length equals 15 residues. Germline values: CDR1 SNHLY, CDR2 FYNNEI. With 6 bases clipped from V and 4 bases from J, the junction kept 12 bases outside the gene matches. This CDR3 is CASSRLGTAEYEQYF. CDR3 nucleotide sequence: TGTGCCAGCAGCCGCTTGGGGACAGCAGAGTACGAGCAGTACTTC.